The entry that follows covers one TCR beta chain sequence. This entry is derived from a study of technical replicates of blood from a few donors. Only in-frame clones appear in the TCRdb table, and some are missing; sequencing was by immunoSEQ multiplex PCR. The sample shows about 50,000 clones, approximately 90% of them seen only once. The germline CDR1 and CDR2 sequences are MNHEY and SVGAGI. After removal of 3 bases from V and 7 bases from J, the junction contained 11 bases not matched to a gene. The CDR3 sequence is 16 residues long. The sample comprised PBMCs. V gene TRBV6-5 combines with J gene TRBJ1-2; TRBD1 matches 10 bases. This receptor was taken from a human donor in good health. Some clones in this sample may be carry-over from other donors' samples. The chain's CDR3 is CASSYLSGQGEFGYTF. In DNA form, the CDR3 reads TGTGCCAGCAGTTATTTGAGCGGACAGGGGGAATTTGGCTACACCTTC.